The 13 T cell receptor beta chains reported below all come from one sample, sequenced in a study of CD8+ T cells in alopecia areata (dated by TCRdb to the late 2010s). Library generation was performed with the immunoSEQ multiplex PCR assay. To provide template for TCR sequencing, every sample had RNA extracted and reverse transcribed into cDNA. TCRdb retrieved this table from immuneACCESS and kept in-frame rearrangements only. Not all clones are present; in checked studies, unresolved V genes account for under half, and no reason is known for the remainder. The sample data list just over 30,000 clones, and less than 65% of these were observed just once. More than 15% of the sample is held by the ten biggest clonotypes. Sequencing was carried out using NKG2D-high CD8+ T cells sorted from blood. This sample's cell subset or site label indicates: sorted CD8+ NKG2D-high blood T cells. The receptors originated from a human donor with alopecia areata.

V is TRBV5-1 and J is TRBJ2-6; D gene ambiguous. Germline V gene sequence: CDR1 SGHRS, CDR2 YFSETQ. Trimming left V 4 bases short and J 0 bases short, with 17 bases between. The CDR3 consists of 18 residues. The CDR3 nucleotides are TGCGCCAGCAGCGAACCGGGCCCCCTTAACTCTGGGGCCAACGTCCTGACTTTC. It translates to CASSEPGPLNSGANVLTF.

The genes are TRBV5-4 and TRBJ2-1, with a weak D call TRBD1 (5 bases). The V gene's germline CDR1 is SGHNT and CDR2 YYREEE (reference sequence). This CDR3 spans 15 amino acids. V lost 4 bases and J 6 bases, leaving 17 bases between the germline ends. The CDR3 loop reads CASSDVGQGSNEQFF. For the CDR3, the DNA is TGTGCCAGCAGCGACGTAGGGCAGGGTAGCAATGAGCAGTTCTTC.

This clone was picked up a small number of times. Other DNA sequences of this sample code for an identical CDR3. The chain couples TRBV4-1 to TRBJ2-7; 8 bases line up with TRBD2. Germline V gives CDR1 MGHRA, CDR2 YSYEKL. J lost 5 bases, V lost 1 base, and 4 bases had no gene match. The CDR3 contains 14 residues. CDR3 in amino acids: CASSQGPGGDEQYF. The CDR3 DNA follows: TGCGCCAGCAGCCAAGGGCCGGGGGGGGACGAGCAGTACTTC.

This sequence joins TRBV4-2 and TRBJ2-5, with 8 bases identical to TRBD2. Trimming at V came to 1 base and at J to 1 base, leaving 11 bases not matched to a gene. The CDR3 consists of 18 residues. The germline V gene encodes CDR1 LGHNA and CDR2 YNFKEQ. The chain's CDR3 is CASSQASGTRGAQETQYF. As DNA, the CDR3 is TGTGCCAGCAGCCAAGCTTCCGGGACTAGAGGGGCCCAAGAGACCCAGTACTTC.

This clone is a singleton in its sample. The chain is built from TRBV28 and TRBJ2-3; 7 bases map to TRBD1. The CDR3 runs 15 residues. With V trimmed by 3 bases and J by 2 bases, 5 bases remained unmatched. Per the germline V gene, CDR1 is MDHEN and CDR2 is SYDVKM. The CDR3 DNA sequence: TGTGCCAGCAGTTTTAGGGGACAGACCACAGATACGCAGTATTTT. It translates to CASSFRGQTTDTQYF.

This chain joins TRBV19 and TRBJ2-1; 9 bases fit TRBD1. CDR1 is LNHDA, CDR2 SQIVND, per germline (reference sequence). The CDR3 runs 12 residues. Losses at the gene ends were 9 bases for V and 5 bases for J; bases not matched to a gene: 2. The CDR3 is CASGQGHNEQFF. CDR3 DNA sequence: TGTGCCAGCGGACAGGGGCACAATGAGCAGTTCTTC.

This clone was observed a handful of times. This chain uses TRBV7-9 with TRBJ1-2; D may be TRBD1 (5 bases). CDR1 and CDR2 (germline): SEHNR, FQNEAQ (reference sequence). Trimming removed 1 base at V and 4 bases at J, with 13 bases between. This CDR3 spans 15 amino acids. CDR3 residues: CASSLDQGFGYGYTF. For the CDR3, the DNA is TGTGCCAGCAGCTTAGATCAGGGATTCGGCTATGGCTACACCTTC.

This clone was counted a few times. The chain links TRBV5-1 to TRBJ2-7, with 9 nucleotides matching TRBD1. V lost 4 bases and J lost 3; bases outside the gene matches: 8. The germline V gene has CDR1 SGHRS and CDR2 YFSETQ. This CDR3 contains 15 residues. The DNA for the CDR3 is TGCGCCAGCAGCCTAACCGGGACAGGGTACTACGAGCAGTACTTC. Translating it yields CASSLTGTGYYEQYF.

The rearrangement uses TRBV2 and TRBJ2-3; the match to TRBD2 covers 10 bases. The CDR3 totals 17 residues. The germline gives CDR1 SNHLY, CDR2 FYNNEI. V trimming: 2 bases; J trimming: 2 bases; junction bases outside the gene matches: 7. The CDR3 is CASSEKTSGLFTDTQYF. The CDR3 nucleotides read TGTGCCAGCAGTGAAAAGACTAGCGGGCTGTTCACAGATACGCAGTATTTT.

The CDR3 loop is CASSLALRGAKETQYF. The DNA for the CDR3 is TGTGCCAGCAGCTTAGCGTTGCGGGGGGCGAAAGAGACCCAGTACTTC. This chain uses TRBV7-9 with TRBJ2-5, with 8 bases identical to TRBD2. The CDR3 contains 16 residues. Germline loops: CDR1 SEHNR, CDR2 FQNEAQ (reference sequence). V lost 0 bases to trimming and J lost 3 bases; unmatched junction nucleotides: 6.

The rearrangement links TRBV19 to TRBJ2-7; D may be TRBD1 (5 bases). Per the germline V gene, CDR1 is LNHDA and CDR2 is SQIVND (reference sequence). Trimming stripped 2 bases from V and 10 bases from J, with 21 bases between. This CDR3 is 15 amino acids long. The CDR3 DNA reads as TGTGCCAGTAGTATACAGGGTACTTACCTAGATGAACAGTACTTC. Its protein product is CASSIQGTYLDEQYF.

With regard to this clone: One end of the junction fails to match germline, which may point to a read error. The chain carries TRBV9 and TRBJ1-1, with D hard to call. Germline V gene sequence: CDR1 SGDLS, CDR2 YYNGEE. The CDR3 runs to 15 residues. For the CDR3, the DNA is TGTGCCAGCAGCGTAGGAACAGCAATGAACACTGAAGTTTTCTTT. Amino acids: CASSVGTAMNTEVFF.

The chain has TRBV9 and TRBJ1-2; the D gene is possibly TRBD1 (6 bases). The CDR3 sequence is 16 residues long. Between the trimmed V and J ends, which lost 2 bases and 2 bases, there was a span of 16 bases. CDR1 and CDR2 (germline): SGDLS, YYNGEE. The DNA of the CDR3 is TGTGCCAGCAGCGTCCAGCCCGACAGGTTCAACTATGGCTACACCTTC. Encoded protein: CASSVQPDRFNYGYTF.